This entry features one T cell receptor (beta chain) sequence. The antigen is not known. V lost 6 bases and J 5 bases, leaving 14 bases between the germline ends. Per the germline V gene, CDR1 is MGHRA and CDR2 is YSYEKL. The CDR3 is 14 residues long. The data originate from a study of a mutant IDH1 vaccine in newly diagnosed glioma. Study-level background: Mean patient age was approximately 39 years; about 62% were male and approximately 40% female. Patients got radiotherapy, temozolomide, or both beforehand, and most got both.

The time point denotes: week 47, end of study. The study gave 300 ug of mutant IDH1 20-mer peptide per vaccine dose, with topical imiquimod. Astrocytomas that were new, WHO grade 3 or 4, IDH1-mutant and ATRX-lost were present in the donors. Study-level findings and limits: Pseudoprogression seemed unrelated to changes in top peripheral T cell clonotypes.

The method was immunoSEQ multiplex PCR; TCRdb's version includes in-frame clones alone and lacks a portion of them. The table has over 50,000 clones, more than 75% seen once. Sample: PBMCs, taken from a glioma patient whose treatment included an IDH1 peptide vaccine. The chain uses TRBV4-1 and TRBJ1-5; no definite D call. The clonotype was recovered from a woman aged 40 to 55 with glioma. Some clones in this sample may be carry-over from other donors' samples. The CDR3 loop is CASSKQTQDQPQHF. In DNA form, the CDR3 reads TGCGCCAGCAGTAAACAGACACAAGATCAGCCCCAGCATTTT.